This TCR beta chain was retrieved from a study of siplizumab effects on memory and regulatory T cells. Overall study results and limits: Naive T cells apparently outstripped memory cells in diversity and seemed major alloresponse contributors.

Points on this clone: Its antigen is still unknown.

Around 9.2 x 10^4 TCR templates underwent assay in every sample. TCRdb's copy holds only in-frame clones and misses some; the assay was immunoSEQ multiplex PCR. Counted here are some 120,000 clones, around 93% occurring once; the ten biggest clones make up over 0.15%. The CDR3 spans 14 residues. Germline V gene lookup returns CDR1 SGHTA and CDR2 FQGTGA. With V trimmed by 4 bases and J by 11 bases, 12 bases remained unmatched. This sequence originates from a human donor in good health. Sequencing was carried out using non-Treg CD4+ T cells sorted from blood. The V gene is TRBV7-3, the J gene TRBJ1-2; TRBD1 matches at 8 bases. CDR3 sequence reads: CASSWGTQGAGYTF. The CDR3 DNA reads as TGTGCCAGCAGCTGGGGAACCCAGGGGGCGGGGTACACCTTC.